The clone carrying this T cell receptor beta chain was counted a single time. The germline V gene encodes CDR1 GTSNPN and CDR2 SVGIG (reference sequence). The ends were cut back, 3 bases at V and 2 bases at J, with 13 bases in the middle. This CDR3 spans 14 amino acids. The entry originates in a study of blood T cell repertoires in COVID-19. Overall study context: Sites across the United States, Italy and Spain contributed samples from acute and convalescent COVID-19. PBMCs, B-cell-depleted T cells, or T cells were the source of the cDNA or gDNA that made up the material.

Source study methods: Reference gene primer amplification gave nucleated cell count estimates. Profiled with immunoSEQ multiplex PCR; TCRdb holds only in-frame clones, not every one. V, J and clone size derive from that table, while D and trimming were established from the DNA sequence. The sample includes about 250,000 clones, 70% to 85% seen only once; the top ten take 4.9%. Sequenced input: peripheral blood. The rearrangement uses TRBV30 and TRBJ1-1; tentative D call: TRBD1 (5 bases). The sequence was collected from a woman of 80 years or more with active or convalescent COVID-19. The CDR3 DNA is TGTGCCTGGAGACTCCCAGGACAAAACACTGAAGCTTTCTTT. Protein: CAWRLPGQNTEAFF.